The 27 T cell receptor beta chains listed next were all sequenced from one sample in a study of T-cell reconstitution after alpha-beta-depleted transplantation in children. TCRbeta library construction was performed incorporating unique molecular identifiers. TCRdb passed the PCR reads through MiXCR, listing each CDR3 protein once. Of hundreds of thousands of distinct CDR3 sequences listed, approximately 29% were seen once; the top ten hold around 2.5%. Sequenced material: PBMCs from the stem cell graft donor, taken from the stem cell graft. Receptors originate from a human donor who donated a stem cell graft to a child with aplastic anemia.

The chain uses TRBV29-1 and TRBJ2-7; 9 bases agree with TRBD2. The CDR3 runs to 12 residues. The ends lost 6 bases at V and 4 bases at J; junction bases unmatched: 4. Germline CDR1 reads SQVTM; CDR2 reads ANQGSEA. The CDR3 loop is CSVSTSGYEQYF. For the CDR3, the DNA is TGCAGCGTGTCGACTAGCGGATACGAGCAGTACTTC.

A few counts support this clonotype. V usage is TRBV29-1 and J usage is TRBJ1-1; the D gene is possibly TRBD1 (6 bases). Per the germline V gene, CDR1 is SQVTM and CDR2 is ANQGSEA. With 7 bases removed from V and 6 bases from J, the gap between germline ends came to 12 bases. This CDR3 is built from 11 residues. The CDR3 spells CSARQAAEAFF. The CDR3 DNA follows: TGCAGCGCCAGACAGGCCGCTGAAGCTTTCTTT.

The chain couples TRBV5-1 to TRBJ1-1, with D hard to call. V was trimmed by 1 base and J by 5 bases, leaving 21 bases between them. CDR1 SGHRS and CDR2 YFSETQ come from the germline V gene. This CDR3 is 17 amino acids long. CDR3 loop: CASSLISGVKSVTEAFF. DNA for the CDR3: TGCGCCAGCAGCTTGATCTCCGGGGTAAAATCGGTAACTGAAGCTTTCTTT. Combining the CDR3 with reference TRBV5-1 and TRBJ1-1 gives the whole variable domain KAGVTQTPRYLIKTRGQQVTLSCSPISGHRSVSWYQQTPGQGLQFLFEYFSETQRNKGNFPGRFSGRQFSNSRSEMNVSTLELGDSALYLCASSLISGVKSVTEAFFGQGTRLTVV.

V and J are TRBV7-2 and TRBJ2-1; 9 bases map to TRBD2. V lost 8 bases, J lost 6 bases, and 5 bases stayed unmatched. This CDR3 region has 13 residues. CDR1 is SGHTA and CDR2 is FQGNSA in the germline V gene. As DNA, the CDR3 is TGTGCCAGCTATCAAGCGGGAGGCAATGAGCAGTTCTTC. As protein: CASYQAGGNEQFF.

This sequence joins TRBV20-1 and TRBJ2-1; 11 nucleotides agree with TRBD2. V gave up 1 base and J gave up 8 bases; unmatched junction bases: 10. Germline lookup yields CDR1 DFQATT and CDR2 SNEGSKA (reference sequence). CDR3 length: 16 residues. The CDR3 DNA reads as TGCAGTGCTAGAGTTCAACCGGGACTAGCGGACTATGAGCAGTTCTTC. It is translated as CSARVQPGLADYEQFF.

The V gene is TRBV6-5, the J gene TRBJ2-7; D is possibly TRBD1 (6 bases). The V end lost 6 bases, the J end lost 6 bases, and 12 bases lay between the germline ends. This CDR3 has 12 residues. The V gene's germline CDR1 is MNHEY and CDR2 SVGAGI. For the CDR3, the DNA is TGTGCCAGCAGCGAAACAGGGACCGAGCAGTACTTC. Protein sequence: CASSETGTEQYF.

A few counts support this clonotype. The chain couples TRBV20-1 to TRBJ2-3; 10 bases map to TRBD2. Germline lookup yields CDR1 DFQATT and CDR2 SNEGSKA (reference sequence). V was pared by 3 bases and J by 11 bases, with 11 bases of the junction left unmatched. CDR3 length: 14 amino acids. CDR3 in amino acids: CSARGGLAGVGQYF. As DNA, the CDR3 is TGCAGTGCTAGGGGTGGTCTAGCGGGGGTCGGGCAGTATTTT.

The rearrangement uses TRBV30 and TRBJ1-5; D unclear. Germline CDR1 GTSNPN, CDR2 SVGIG (reference sequence). This CDR3 is 13 amino acids long. V lost 0 bases and J 0 bases, leaving 3 bases between the germline ends. In DNA form, the CDR3 reads TGTGCCTGGAGTGTTTTTAGCAATCAGCCCCAGCATTTT. Its translation is CAWSVFSNQPQHF.

This chain uses TRBV5-5 with TRBJ2-1, with D possibly TRBD2 on 5 matching bases. The CDR3 runs to 17 residues. V was trimmed by 1 base and J by 0 bases, leaving 14 bases between them. Germline lookup yields CDR1 SGHKS and CDR2 YYEKEE (reference sequence). In DNA form, the CDR3 reads TGTGCCAGCAGCTTGTCCATCTCGGGGAACTCCTACAATGAGCAGTTCTTC. Translating gives CASSLSISGNSYNEQFF. Full variable domain (missing parts from reference TRBV5-5 and TRBJ2-1): DAGVTQSPTHLIKTRGQQVTLRCSPISGHKSVSWYQQVLGQGPQFIFQYYEKEERGRGNFPDRFSARQFPNYSSELNVNALLLGDSALYLCASSLSISGNSYNEQFFGPGTRLTVL.

V and J are TRBV20-1 and TRBJ2-3; D remains unclear. Germline lookup yields CDR1 DFQATT and CDR2 SNEGSKA (reference sequence). The V end was cut by 6 bases, the J end by 4 bases, with 11 bases between. The CDR3 has 12 residues. Here the CDR3 DNA reads TGCAGTGCGTCTAAGGTTGCAGATACGCAGTATTTT. It specifies CSASKVADTQYF.

This clonotype was seen only a few times. The chain employs TRBV20-1 and TRBJ2-6, with D perhaps TRBD1 (5 bases). The CDR3 sequence is 15 residues long. The germline CDR1 and CDR2 sequences are DFQATT and SNEGSKA (reference sequence). Trimming took 0 bases from V and 4 from J, leaving 10 bases between them. This chain's CDR3 is CSARDGKGGANVLTF. The CDR3 DNA reads as TGCAGTGCTAGAGATGGAAAGGGGGGGGCCAACGTCCTGACTTTC.

The V and J genes are TRBV29-1 and TRBJ2-5; possible D gene TRBD2, 5 bases. Germline lookup yields CDR1 SQVTM and CDR2 ANQGSEA. The CDR3 sequence is 12 residues long. V dropped 8 bases and J dropped 2 bases, with 12 bases sitting between them. The CDR3 region has the DNA TGCAGCCTCTCTAGGACTCAAGAGACCCAGTACTTC. Translation gives CSLSRTQETQYF.

The chain is built from TRBV6-2 or TRBV6-3 and TRBJ2-3, with 7 bases that match TRBD2. Looked up from germline, CDR1 is MNHEY and CDR2 is SVGEGT. V shed 9 bases and J 6 bases; nucleotides not matched to a gene: 30. The CDR3 length is 20 residues. In nucleotides, the CDR3 is TGTGCCAGTCCTGACCGCGCAGAATCTGGACTAGTGGCGGGAGCCGATACGCAGTATTTT. Its protein is CASPDRAESGLVAGADTQYF.

This clonotype was found a few times. The V and J genes are TRBV20-1 and TRBJ2-3; 7 positions agree with TRBD2. Germline V gene data show CDR1 as DFQATT and CDR2 as SNEGSKA (reference sequence). The V gene end was trimmed by 0 bases and the J gene end by 6 bases; junction bases not matched to a gene: 9. The CDR3 is 15 amino acids. The DNA of the CDR3 is TGCAGTGCTAGAGATCGAGGGAGGGCCCCGGATACGCAGTATTTT. This sequence encodes CSARDRGRAPDTQYF.

The chain joins TRBV29-1 to TRBJ2-1, with a weak D call TRBD1 (5 bases). Germline lookup yields CDR1 SQVTM and CDR2 ANQGSEA. The CDR3 runs 15 residues. V lost 0 bases to trimming and J lost 0 bases, with 9 bases between them. The CDR3 loop reads CSVEDRATSYNEQFF. CDR3 DNA: TGCAGCGTTGAAGACAGGGCGACCTCCTACAATGAGCAGTTCTTC.

This clonotype showed up many times. V is TRBV5-1 and J is TRBJ2-3; 12 bases match TRBD2. After removal of 1 base from V and 6 bases from J, the junction contained 9 bases not matched to a gene. Germline assignment: CDR1 SGHRS and CDR2 YFSETQ. The CDR3 is made up of 17 amino acids. For the CDR3, the DNA is TGCGCCAGCAGCTTGTTCGGGACTAGCGGGTCCGGCGATACGCAGTATTTT. Amino acids: CASSLFGTSGSGDTQYF. The full variable domain, rest sourced from reference TRBV5-1 and TRBJ2-3, is KAGVTQTPRYLIKTRGQQVTLSCSPISGHRSVSWYQQTPGQGLQFLFEYFSETQRNKGNFPGRFSGRQFSNSRSEMNVSTLELGDSALYLCASSLFGTSGSGDTQYFGPGTRLTVL.

The V and J genes are TRBV29-1 and TRBJ2-5, with unresolved D. The CDR3 extends over 10 amino acids. Trimming removed 4 bases from V and 8 bases from J, with 8 bases in between. Germline assignment: CDR1 SQVTM and CDR2 ANQGSEA. The CDR3 DNA reads TGCAGCGTTGTTTGGAGAACCCAGTACTTC. This gives the protein CSVVWRTQYF.

This clonotype was detected only a few times. The V call is TRBV7-9, the J call TRBJ1-1; D is uncertain. V dropped 3 bases and J dropped 4 bases, with 6 bases sitting between them. The CDR3 runs to 12 residues. The germline V gene has CDR1 SEHNR and CDR2 FQNEAQ (reference sequence). CDR3 residues: CASSFELTEAFF. The CDR3 DNA reads as TGTGCCAGCAGCTTCGAGCTCACTGAAGCTTTCTTT.

This clonotype was recorded a few times. The chain recombines TRBV28 with TRBJ2-7, with D possibly being TRBD1 or TRBD2 (5 bases each). This CDR3 comprises 13 residues. V was clipped by 5 bases and J by 4 bases, with 12 bases between them. CDR1 is MDHEN, CDR2 SYDVKM, per germline. In DNA form, the CDR3 reads TGTGCCAGCAGTCAGGGACCGGTGTACGAGCAGTACTTC. Its translation: CASSQGPVYEQYF.

The rearrangement links TRBV19 to TRBJ1-1; D may be TRBD1 (5 bases). The V gene lost 5 bases and the J gene lost 7 bases, with 11 bases spanning the gap. CDR1 and CDR2 (germline): LNHDA, SQIVND (reference sequence). The CDR3 consists of 12 residues. DNA of the CDR3: TGTGCCAGTAGTCCACGGGGGGGTGAAGCTTTCTTT. Residues: CASSPRGGEAFF.

This clonotype was counted at least ten times. The chain uses TRBV10-3 and TRBJ2-4; tentative D call: TRBD2 (6 bases). CDR3 length equals 16 residues. Deletions cut 0 bases from V and 0 bases from J, with 9 bases between. Per germline, CDR1 ENHRY and CDR2 SYGVKD. The CDR3 loop is CAISESPGVAKNIQYF. CDR3 bases: TGTGCCATCAGTGAGTCGCCGGGAGTAGCCAAAAACATTCAGTACTTC.

The rearrangement links TRBV12-3 or TRBV12-4 to TRBJ1-1; 7 bases agree with TRBD1. The CDR3 extends over 15 amino acids. The trim removed 5 bases at V and 1 base at J, leaving 7 bases unmatched. Written as DNA, the CDR3 is TGTGCCAGCAGTAAGTCGGGACAGTCGAACACTGAAGCTTTCTTT. It translates to CASSKSGQSNTEAFF.

J is TRBJ1-1 and V is TRBV20-1; 7 bases align to TRBD1. This CDR3 contains 16 residues. The junction had 12 bases not matched to a gene; V was cut back by 0 bases and J by 5 bases. CDR1 is DFQATT, CDR2 SNEGSKA, per germline (reference sequence). CDR3 DNA sequence: TGCAGTGCTAGAGATCACAAGGCCGGGACAGAAACTGAAGCTTTCTTT. Translated: CSARDHKAGTETEAFF.

This clonotype was counted only a few times. This sequence joins TRBV4-3 and TRBJ1-2, with TRBD1 matching 7 bases. CDR1 is LGHNA and CDR2 is YSLEER in the germline V gene. V lost 3 bases and J lost 3; bases outside the gene matches: 13. CDR3 length: 17 amino acids. CDR3 coding DNA: TGCGCCAGCAGCCACACGACAGGGTCCGGGGCCTACTATGGCTACACCTTC. It translates to CASSHTTGSGAYYGYTF.

V usage is TRBV29-1 and J usage is TRBJ2-7, with TRBD2 as a possible D gene (7 bases). V was trimmed by 7 bases and J by 1 base, leaving 14 bases between them. CDR1 is SQVTM and CDR2 is ANQGSEA in the germline V gene. This CDR3 has 13 amino acids. The CDR3 here is CSAEGGASYEQYF. For the CDR3, the DNA is TGCAGCGCCGAGGGGGGGGCGTCCTACGAGCAGTACTTC.

This clonotype was detected a few times. The chain employs TRBV4-1 and TRBJ2-1; D is unclear. In germline, CDR1 is MGHRA, CDR2 YSYEKL. V was shortened by 0 bases and J by 2 bases, with 14 bases between the two germline ends. This CDR3 has 17 amino acids. CDR3 nucleotide sequence: TGCGCCAGCAGCCAAGATGGATTAGCTGAAACCTACAATGAGCAGTTCTTC. Its protein product is CASSQDGLAETYNEQFF.

This clonotype showed up just a few times. This chain joins TRBV4-1 and TRBJ2-1; 7 bases map to TRBD2. V lost 1 base, J lost 0 bases, and 6 bases stayed unmatched. Germline V gene sequence: CDR1 MGHRA, CDR2 YSYEKL. CDR3 length: 17 amino acids. The CDR3 DNA sequence: TGCGCCAGCAGCCAAGGGACTAGTCTCGGCTCCTACAATGAGCAGTTCTTC. Residues: CASSQGTSLGSYNEQFF.